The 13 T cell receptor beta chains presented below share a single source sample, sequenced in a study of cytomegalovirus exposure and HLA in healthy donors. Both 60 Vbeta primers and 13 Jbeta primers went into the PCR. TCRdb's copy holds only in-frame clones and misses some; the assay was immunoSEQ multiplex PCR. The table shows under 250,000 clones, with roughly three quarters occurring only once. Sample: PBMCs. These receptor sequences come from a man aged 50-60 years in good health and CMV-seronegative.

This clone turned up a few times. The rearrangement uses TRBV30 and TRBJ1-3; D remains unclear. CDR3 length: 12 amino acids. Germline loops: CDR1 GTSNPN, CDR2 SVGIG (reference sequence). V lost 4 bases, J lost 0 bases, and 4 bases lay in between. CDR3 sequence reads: CAWTHSGNTIYF. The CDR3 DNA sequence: TGTGCCTGGACACACTCTGGAAACACCATATATTTT.

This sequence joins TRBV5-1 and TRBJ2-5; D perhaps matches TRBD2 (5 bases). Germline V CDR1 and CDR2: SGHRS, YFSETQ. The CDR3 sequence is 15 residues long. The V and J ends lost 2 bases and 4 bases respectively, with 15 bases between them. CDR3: CASSFSLAAGETQYF. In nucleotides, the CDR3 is TGCGCCAGCAGCTTTTCCCTAGCCGCCGGAGAGACCCAGTACTTC.

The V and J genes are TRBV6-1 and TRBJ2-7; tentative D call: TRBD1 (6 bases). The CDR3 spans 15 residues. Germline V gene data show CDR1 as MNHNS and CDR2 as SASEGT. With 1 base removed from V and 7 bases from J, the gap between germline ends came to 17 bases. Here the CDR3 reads CASSEDRVPKGEQYF. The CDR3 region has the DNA TGTGCCAGCAGTGAAGACAGGGTGCCAAAGGGGGAGCAGTACTTC.

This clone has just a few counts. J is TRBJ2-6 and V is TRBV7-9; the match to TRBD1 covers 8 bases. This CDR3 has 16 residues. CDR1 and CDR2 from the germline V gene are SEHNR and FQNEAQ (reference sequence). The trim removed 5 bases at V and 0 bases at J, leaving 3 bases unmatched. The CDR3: CASSRGQASGANVLTF. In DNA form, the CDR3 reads TGTGCCAGCAGCCGGGGACAGGCCTCTGGGGCCAACGTCCTGACTTTC.

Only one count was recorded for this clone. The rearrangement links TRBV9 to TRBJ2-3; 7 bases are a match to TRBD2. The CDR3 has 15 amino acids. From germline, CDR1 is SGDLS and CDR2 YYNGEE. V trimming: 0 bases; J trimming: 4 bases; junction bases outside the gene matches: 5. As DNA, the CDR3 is TGTGCCAGCAGCGTAGTGGCGGGAGCCTCAGATACGCAGTATTTT. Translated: CASSVVAGASDTQYF.

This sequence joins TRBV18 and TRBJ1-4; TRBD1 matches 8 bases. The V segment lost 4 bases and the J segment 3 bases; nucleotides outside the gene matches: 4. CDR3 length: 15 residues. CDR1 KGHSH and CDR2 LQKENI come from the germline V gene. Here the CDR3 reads CASSLPGQANEKLFF. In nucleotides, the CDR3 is TGTGCCAGCTCACTACCGGGACAGGCTAATGAAAAACTGTTTTTT. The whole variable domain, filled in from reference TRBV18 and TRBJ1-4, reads NAGVMQNPRHLVRRRGQEARLRCSPMKGHSHVYWYRQLPEEGLKFMVYLQKENIIDESGMPKERFSAEFPKEGPSILRIQQVVRGDSAAYFCASSLPGQANEKLFFGSGTQLSVL.

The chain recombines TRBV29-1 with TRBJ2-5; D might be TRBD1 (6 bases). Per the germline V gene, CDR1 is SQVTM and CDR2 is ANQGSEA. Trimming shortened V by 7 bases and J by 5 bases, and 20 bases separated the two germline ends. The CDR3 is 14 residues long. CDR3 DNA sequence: TGCAGCGGCGATCGGGGACAAATGGGGGAGACCCAGTACTTC. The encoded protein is CSGDRGQMGETQYF.

For the CDR3, the DNA is TGCGCCAGCAGCTTAACGGGGGGCAACCTCAATCAGCCCCAGCATTTT. Protein: CASSLTGGNLNQPQHF. The chain combines TRBV5-1 with TRBJ1-5, with D possibly TRBD1 on 6 matching bases. This CDR3 region has 16 residues. V lost 2 bases to trimming and J lost 3 bases, with 15 bases between them. Germline V gene sequence: CDR1 SGHRS, CDR2 YFSETQ.

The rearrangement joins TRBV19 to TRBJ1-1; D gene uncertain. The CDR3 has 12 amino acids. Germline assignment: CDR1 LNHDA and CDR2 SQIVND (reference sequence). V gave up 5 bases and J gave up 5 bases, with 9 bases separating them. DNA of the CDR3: TGTGCCAGTAGTGTCGGCAGGACTGAAGCTTTCTTT. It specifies CASSVGRTEAFF.

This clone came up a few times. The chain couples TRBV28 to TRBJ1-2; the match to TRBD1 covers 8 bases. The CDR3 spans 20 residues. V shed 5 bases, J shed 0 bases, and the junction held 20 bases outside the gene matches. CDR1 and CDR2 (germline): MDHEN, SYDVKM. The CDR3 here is CASSIDPRGLQAASNYGYTF. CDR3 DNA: TGTGCCAGCAGTATCGACCCCAGGGGGCTACAAGCAGCCTCTAACTATGGCTACACCTTC.

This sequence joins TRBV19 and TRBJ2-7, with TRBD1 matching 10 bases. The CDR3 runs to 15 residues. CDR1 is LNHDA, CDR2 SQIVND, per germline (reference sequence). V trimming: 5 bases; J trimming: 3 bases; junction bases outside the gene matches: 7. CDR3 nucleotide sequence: TGTGCCAGTAGTGCCCGGGACAGGGGACGCTACGAGCAGTACTTC. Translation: CASSARDRGRYEQYF.

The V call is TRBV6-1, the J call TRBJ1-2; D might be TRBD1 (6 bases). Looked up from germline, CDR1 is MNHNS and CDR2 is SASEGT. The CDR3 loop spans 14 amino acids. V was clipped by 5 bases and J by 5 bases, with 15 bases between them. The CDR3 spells CASSYTGKFYGYTF. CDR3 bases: TGTGCCAGCAGTTATACAGGGAAATTTTATGGCTACACCTTC.

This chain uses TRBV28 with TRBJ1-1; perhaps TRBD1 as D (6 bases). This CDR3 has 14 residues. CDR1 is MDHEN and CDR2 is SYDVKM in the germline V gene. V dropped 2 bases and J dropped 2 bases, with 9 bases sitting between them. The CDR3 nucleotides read TGTGCCAGCAGTTTAAGCAGGGGAAACACTGAAGCTTTCTTT. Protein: CASSLSRGNTEAFF.